This entry describes one T cell receptor beta chain. As yet, its antigen is unknown. The data originate from a study of T cells in Graves' hyperthyroidism and ophthalmopathy. Study-level background: The authors collected peripheral blood at initial diagnosis, before any treatment.

Germline assignment: CDR1 GTSNPN and CDR2 SVGIG (reference sequence). The CDR3 is 10 amino acids. Trimming shortened V by 5 bases and J by 3 bases, and 4 bases separated the two germline ends. Amplified TCR beta CDR3 regions derived from RNA transcripts. Initially, a first-round RT-PCR of the TCR CDR3 employed the HTBI primer set. One entry per CDR3 protein results from TCRdb running MiXCR on the multiplex PCR reads. This table holds 300,000 to 450,000 distinct CDR3 sequences, roughly 14% found once. Regarding the study as a whole: Ophthalmopathy prediction by the model preceded onset by a median approximately 6.1 months.

The TCR was taken from a man aged 30 to 39 with Graves' hyperthyroidism that later progressed to Graves' ophthalmopathy. The source material was blood. The chain links TRBV30 to TRBJ1-2; D not certain. CDR3 bases: TGTGCCTGGGGGGACTATGGCTACACCTTC. Translation gives CAWGDYGYTF. The complete variable domain, with remaining parts taken from reference TRBV30 and TRBJ1-2, reads SQTIHQWPATLVQPVGSPLSLECTVEGTSNPNLYWYRQAAGRGLQLLFYSVGIGQISSEVPQNLSASRPQDRQFILSSKKLLLSDSGFYLCAWGDYGYTFGSGTRLTVV.